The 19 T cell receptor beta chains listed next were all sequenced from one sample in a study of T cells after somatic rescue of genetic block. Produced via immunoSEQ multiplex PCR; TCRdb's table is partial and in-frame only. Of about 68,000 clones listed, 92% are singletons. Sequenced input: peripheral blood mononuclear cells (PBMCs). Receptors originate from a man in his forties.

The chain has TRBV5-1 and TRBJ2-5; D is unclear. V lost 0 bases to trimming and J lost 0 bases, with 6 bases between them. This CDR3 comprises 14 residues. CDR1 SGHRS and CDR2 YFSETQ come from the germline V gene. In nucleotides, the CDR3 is TGCGCCAGCAGCTTGGTGGGCAACCAAGAGACCCAGTACTTC. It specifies CASSLVGNQETQYF.

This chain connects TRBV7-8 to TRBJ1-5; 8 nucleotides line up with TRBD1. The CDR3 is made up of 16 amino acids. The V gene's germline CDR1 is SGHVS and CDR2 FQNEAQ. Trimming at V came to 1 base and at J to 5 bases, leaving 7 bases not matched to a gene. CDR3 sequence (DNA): TGTGCCAGCAGCTTAGAGGCAGGGGGCAGGCATCAGCCCCAGCATTTT. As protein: CASSLEAGGRHQPQHF.

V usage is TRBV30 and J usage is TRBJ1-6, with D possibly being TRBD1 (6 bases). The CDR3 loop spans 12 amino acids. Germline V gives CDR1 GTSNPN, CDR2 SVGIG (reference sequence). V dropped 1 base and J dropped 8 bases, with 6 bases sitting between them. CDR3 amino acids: CAWSDRDSPLHF. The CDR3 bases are TGTGCCTGGAGTGACAGGGATTCACCCCTCCACTTT.

The CDR3 is CASSVDGLGGAPAYF. CDR3 nucleotide sequence: TGTGCCAGCAGCGTAGATGGTCTAGGCGGGGCCCCCGCGTACTTC. This chain uses TRBV9 with TRBJ2-7; weak D call: TRBD2 (6 bases). Germline assignment: CDR1 SGDLS and CDR2 YYNGEE. This CDR3 region has 15 residues. The germline V and J ends were trimmed by 0 bases and 12 bases, with 22 bases remaining between them.

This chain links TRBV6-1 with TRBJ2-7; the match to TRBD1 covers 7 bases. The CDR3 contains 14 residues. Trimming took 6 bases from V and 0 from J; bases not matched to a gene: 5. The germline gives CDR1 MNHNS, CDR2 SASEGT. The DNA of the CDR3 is TGTGCCAGCAGGGGACAGTCCTACTCCTACGAGCAGTACTTC. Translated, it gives CASRGQSYSYEQYF.

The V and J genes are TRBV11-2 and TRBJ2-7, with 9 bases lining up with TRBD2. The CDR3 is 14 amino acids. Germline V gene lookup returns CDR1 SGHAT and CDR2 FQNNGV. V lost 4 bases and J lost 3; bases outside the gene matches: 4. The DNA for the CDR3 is TGTGCCAGCAGCTCCTCTAGCGGGGACTACGAGCAGTACTTC. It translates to CASSSSSGDYEQYF.

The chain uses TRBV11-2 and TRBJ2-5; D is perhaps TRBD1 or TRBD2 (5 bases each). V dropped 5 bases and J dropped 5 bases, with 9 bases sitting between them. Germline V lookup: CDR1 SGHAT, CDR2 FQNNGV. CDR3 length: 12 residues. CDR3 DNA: TGTGCCAGCAGCCCCGGGGCCGAGACCCAGTACTTC. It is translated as CASSPGAETQYF.

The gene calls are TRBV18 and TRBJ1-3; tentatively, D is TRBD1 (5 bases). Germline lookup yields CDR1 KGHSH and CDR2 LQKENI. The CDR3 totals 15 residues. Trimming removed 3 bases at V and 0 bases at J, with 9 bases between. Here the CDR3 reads CASSPLGTSGNTIYF. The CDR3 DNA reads TGTGCCAGCTCACCCTTAGGGACCTCTGGAAACACCATATATTTT.

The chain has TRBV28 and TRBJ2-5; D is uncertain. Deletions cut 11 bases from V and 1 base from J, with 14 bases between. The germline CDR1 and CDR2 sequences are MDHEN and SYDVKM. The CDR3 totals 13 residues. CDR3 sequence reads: CASATSVQETQYF. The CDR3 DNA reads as TGTGCCTCAGCTACGTCAGTCCAAGAGACCCAGTACTTC.

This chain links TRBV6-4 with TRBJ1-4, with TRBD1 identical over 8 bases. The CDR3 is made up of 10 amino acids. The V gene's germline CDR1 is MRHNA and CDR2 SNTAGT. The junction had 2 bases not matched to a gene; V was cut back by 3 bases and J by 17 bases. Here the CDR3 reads CASSDAGGFF. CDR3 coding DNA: TGTGCCAGCAGTGATGCAGGGGGCTTTTTT.

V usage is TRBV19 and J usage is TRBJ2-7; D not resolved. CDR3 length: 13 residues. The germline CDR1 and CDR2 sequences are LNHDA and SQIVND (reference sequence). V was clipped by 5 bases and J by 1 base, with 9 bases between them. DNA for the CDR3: TGTGCCAGTAGTCCCGGATCATCCTACGAGCAGTACTTC. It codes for CASSPGSSYEQYF.

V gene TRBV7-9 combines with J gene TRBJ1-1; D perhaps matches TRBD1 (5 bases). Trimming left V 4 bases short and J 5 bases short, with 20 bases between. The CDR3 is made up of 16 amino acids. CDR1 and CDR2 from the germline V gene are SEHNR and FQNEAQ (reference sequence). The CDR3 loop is CASSSPPGQVRTEAFF. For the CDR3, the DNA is TGTGCCAGCAGCTCACCCCCGGGGCAGGTTCGGACTGAAGCTTTCTTT.

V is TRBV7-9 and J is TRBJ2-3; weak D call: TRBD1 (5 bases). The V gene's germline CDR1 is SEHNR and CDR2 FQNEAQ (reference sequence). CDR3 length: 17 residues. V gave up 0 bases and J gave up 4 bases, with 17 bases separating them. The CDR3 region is CASSLARVREVADTQYF. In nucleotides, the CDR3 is TGTGCCAGCAGCTTAGCAAGGGTCAGGGAAGTGGCAGATACGCAGTATTTT.

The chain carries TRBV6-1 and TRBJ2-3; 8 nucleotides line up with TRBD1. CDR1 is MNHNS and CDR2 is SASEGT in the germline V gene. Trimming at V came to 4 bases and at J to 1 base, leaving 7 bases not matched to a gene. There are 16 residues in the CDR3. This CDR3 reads CASSAVGQDGTDTQYF. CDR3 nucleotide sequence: TGTGCCAGCAGTGCCGTGGGACAGGATGGCACAGATACGCAGTATTTT.

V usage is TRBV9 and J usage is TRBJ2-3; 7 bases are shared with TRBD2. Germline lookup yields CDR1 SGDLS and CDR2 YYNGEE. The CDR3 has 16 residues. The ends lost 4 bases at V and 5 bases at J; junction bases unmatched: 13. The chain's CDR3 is CASSRGTRGSGDTQYF. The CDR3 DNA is TGTGCCAGCAGCCGGGGGACTCGCGGGAGTGGAGATACGCAGTATTTT.

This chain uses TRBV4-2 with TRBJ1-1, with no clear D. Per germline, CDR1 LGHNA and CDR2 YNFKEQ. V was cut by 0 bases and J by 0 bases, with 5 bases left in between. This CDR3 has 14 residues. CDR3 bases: TGTGCCAGCAGCCAAGATGAACTGAACACTGAAGCTTTCTTT. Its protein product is CASSQDELNTEAFF.

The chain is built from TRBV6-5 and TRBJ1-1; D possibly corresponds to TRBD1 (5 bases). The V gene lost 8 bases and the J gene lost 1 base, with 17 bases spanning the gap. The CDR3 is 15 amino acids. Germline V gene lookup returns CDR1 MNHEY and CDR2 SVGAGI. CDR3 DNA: TGTGCCAGCTCCTGGGCAGGGAGAGGGAACACTGAAGCTTTCTTT. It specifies CASSWAGRGNTEAFF.

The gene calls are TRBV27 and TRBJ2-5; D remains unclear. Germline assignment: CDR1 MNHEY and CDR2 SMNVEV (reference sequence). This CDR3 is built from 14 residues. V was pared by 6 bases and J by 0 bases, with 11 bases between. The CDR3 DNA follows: TGTGCCAGCAGACCAGACTGGTACCAAGAGACCCAGTACTTC. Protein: CASRPDWYQETQYF.

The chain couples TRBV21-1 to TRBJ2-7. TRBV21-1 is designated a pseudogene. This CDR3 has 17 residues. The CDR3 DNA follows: TGTGCCAGCACCCCTGGGACCGCAGATCCAAGCTCCTACGAGCAGTACTTC. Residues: CASTPGTADPSSYEQYF.